The 5 T cell receptor beta chains presented below share a single source sample, sequenced in a study of blood T cell repertoires in COVID-19. Repertoires were generated with immunoSEQ multiplex PCR, while TCRdb's copy carries only in-frame clones and drops some. The sample shows some 220,000 clones, about 85% of them seen only once. Sample: peripheral blood. The receptor source for this set is a woman aged 18-30 years who had recovered from COVID-19.

The chain joins TRBV30 to TRBJ2-1; 9 bases are shared with TRBD2. With 1 base clipped from V and 0 bases from J, the junction kept 7 bases outside the gene matches. Germline loops: CDR1 GTSNPN, CDR2 SVGIG (reference sequence). There are 17 residues in the CDR3. The CDR3 protein is CAWSGDLAGISYNEQFF. CDR3 in DNA: TGTGCCTGGAGTGGAGATCTAGCGGGAATCTCCTACAATGAGCAGTTCTTC.

V is TRBV28 and J is TRBJ2-2; D is perhaps TRBD1 (5 bases). CDR1 MDHEN and CDR2 SYDVKM come from the germline V gene. The CDR3 is 15 residues long. Trimming stripped 6 bases from V and 1 base from J, with 12 bases between. CDR3 nucleotide sequence: TGTGCCAGCAGCGAAGCACAGGAGAACACCGGGGAGCTGTTTTTT. Translated: CASSEAQENTGELFF. Together with reference TRBV28 and TRBJ2-2, the CDR3 gives the full variable domain: DVKVTQSSRYLVKRTGEKVFLECVQDMDHENMFWYRQDPGLGLRLIYFSYDVKMKEKGDIPEGYSVSREKKERFSLILESASTNQTSMYLCASSEAQENTGELFFGEGSRLTVL.

The CDR3 DNA reads as TGCAGCGTTGAGGAGGCGGCAGATACGCAGTATTTT. Its protein is CSVEEAADTQYF. The rearrangement links TRBV29-1 to TRBJ2-3, with D maybe TRBD2 (5 bases). Germline loops: CDR1 SQVTM, CDR2 ANQGSEA. V lost 3 bases and J lost 4, with 8 bases in between. This CDR3 region has 12 residues.

There are a few counts of this clone. The DNA for the CDR3 is TGTGCCAGCAGTGAAGAAAGGTCAGGGGCCTACGAGCAGTACTTC. Translation gives CASSEERSGAYEQYF. The J gene is TRBJ2-7, the V gene TRBV2; a possible D gene is TRBD1 (6 bases). Trimming cost V 1 base and J 2 bases, with 12 bases left between them. This CDR3 comprises 15 residues. Germline CDR1 SNHLY, CDR2 FYNNEI.

The rearrangement uses TRBV19 and TRBJ1-6; 9 bases are shared with TRBD1. The ends lost 3 bases at V and 7 bases at J; junction bases unmatched: 4. Germline lookup yields CDR1 LNHDA and CDR2 SQIVND (reference sequence). The CDR3 is 15 residues long. The CDR3 here is CASSIPGQGNSPLHF. CDR3 DNA: TGTGCCAGTAGTATTCCGGGACAGGGAAATTCACCCCTCCACTTT.